The 27 T cell receptor beta chains below were found in one sample sequenced in a study of cytomegalovirus exposure and HLA in healthy donors. 60 Vbeta and 13 Jbeta primers were used in PCR. Sequencing was performed with immunoSEQ multiplex PCR; in TCRdb, only in-frame clones are kept and a portion is missing. The sample lists 80,000 to 90,000 clones; under 85% were seen once. Specimen: PBMCs. The receptor set was obtained from a young man in good health and CMV-seronegative.

This clone was seen a single time. This chain uses TRBV28 with TRBJ2-7; the D gene is possibly TRBD1 (5 bases). The CDR3 is 14 residues long. Germline values: CDR1 MDHEN, CDR2 SYDVKM. V gave up 7 bases and J gave up 2 bases, with 15 bases separating them. The CDR3 DNA sequence: TGTGCCAGCATAGTAAGGGCAGGGCCCTACGAGCAGTACTTC. Its protein is CASIVRAGPYEQYF.

The V call is TRBV18, the J call TRBJ1-4; 7 positions match TRBD1. This CDR3 has 15 amino acids. Germline assignment: CDR1 KGHSH and CDR2 LQKENI. Unmatched junction bases numbered 5, after V lost 3 bases and J lost 4 bases. This CDR3 is CASSPLRDSNEKLFF. CDR3 DNA sequence: TGTGCCAGCTCACCGCTCCGGGACAGTAATGAAAAACTGTTTTTT.

This chain links TRBV7-9 with TRBJ1-2; no firm D call. V was cut by 0 bases and J by 2 bases, with 13 bases left in between. Germline CDR1 reads SEHNR; CDR2 reads FQNEAQ (reference sequence). This CDR3 comprises 16 residues. CDR3 coding DNA: TGTGCCAGCAGCTTAGCCCTGAAGGAGGTAAACTATGGCTACACCTTC. Its translation: CASSLALKEVNYGYTF.

The V gene is TRBV4-1, the J gene TRBJ1-4; D is ambiguous. Germline V gene sequence: CDR1 MGHRA, CDR2 YSYEKL. This CDR3 has 13 residues. V was trimmed by 3 bases and J by 14 bases, leaving 16 bases between them. The CDR3 DNA is TGCGCCAGCAGCCACCTACGGGAGGATAGCCTGTTTTTT. Residues: CASSHLREDSLFF.

This clone was counted only a few times. The gene calls are TRBV6-1 and TRBJ1-1, with 8 bases lining up with TRBD1. Germline trimming cut 9 bases from V and 5 bases from J; bases unmatched to any gene: 8. The CDR3 runs to 13 residues. Germline-derived CDR1 and CDR2 are MNHNS and SASEGT. The CDR3 nucleotides are TGTGCCAGTGAGACAGGGGCCAGGACTGAAGCTTTCTTT. Translating gives CASETGARTEAFF.

This rearrangement joins TRBV6-4 to TRBJ1-2, with D perhaps TRBD1 (6 bases). CDR1 and CDR2 from the germline V gene are MRHNA and SNTAGT. Trimming pared 3 bases from V and 6 bases from J, leaving 11 bases between. This CDR3 is built from 13 residues. CDR3 DNA: TGTGCCAGCAGTGAGGGAGAGGGGGATGGCTACACCTTC. Residues: CASSEGEGDGYTF.

The CDR3 spells CASSIDGQAYNEQFF. The CDR3 bases are TGTGCCAGTAGTATCGATGGACAGGCCTACAATGAGCAGTTCTTC. V gene TRBV19 combines with J gene TRBJ2-1, with 7 positions matching TRBD1. Germline-derived CDR1 and CDR2 are LNHDA and SQIVND (reference sequence). The CDR3 is 15 amino acids. The J segment lost 2 bases and the V segment lost 3 bases, leaving 4 bases of the junction unmatched.

The chain combines TRBV5-1 with TRBJ1-2; TRBD1 agrees at 8 bases. CDR3 length: 16 residues. CDR1 is SGHRS and CDR2 is YFSETQ in the germline V gene. V lost 0 bases to trimming and J lost 3 bases; unmatched junction nucleotides: 7. Here the CDR3 DNA reads TGCGCCAGCAGCTTGGCCTCGACAGGGGCGGACTATGGCTACACCTTC. Protein sequence: CASSLASTGADYGYTF.

This clone was seen only a few times. The DNA of the CDR3 is TGTGCCAGCAGTTCGGCCGGGAACACAGATACGCAGTATTTT. Encoded protein: CASSSAGNTDTQYF. The V call is TRBV28, the J call TRBJ2-3; maybe TRBD2 (5 bases). Germline V gene lookup returns CDR1 MDHEN and CDR2 SYDVKM. Trimming shortened V by 4 bases and J by 2 bases, and 10 bases separated the two germline ends. The CDR3 has 14 amino acids.

In this sample, this clone turned up a few times. The junction shows a germline mismatch at one end, possibly a read error. This chain joins TRBV5-1 and TRBJ1-1; 7 bases match TRBD1. There are 17 residues in the CDR3. Germline CDR1 reads SGHRS; CDR2 reads YFSETQ. CDR3 in DNA: TGCGCCAGCAGCTTGTCGGGGGCAGGGGGGTTGAACACTGAAGCTTCCTTT. Amino acid sequence: CASSLSGAGGLNTEASF.

CDR3 amino acids: CASSSGQAFSGNTIYF. The DNA for the CDR3 is TGTGCCAGTAGTTCGGGACAGGCTTTCTCTGGAAACACCATATATTTT. The rearrangement joins TRBV19 to TRBJ1-3, with 8 bases aligning to TRBD1. CDR1 is LNHDA, CDR2 SQIVND, per germline (reference sequence). The CDR3 covers 16 residues. V lost 5 bases to trimming and J lost 0 bases; unmatched junction nucleotides: 6.

This clone has more than one count but fewer than ten. The gene calls are TRBV27 and TRBJ2-3; 10 nucleotides line up with TRBD2. Trimming removed 8 bases from V and 6 bases from J; junction bases left unmatched: 20. This CDR3 is 18 amino acids long. CDR1 and CDR2 from the germline V gene are MNHEY and SMNVEV (reference sequence). CDR3 sequence reads: CASGWPLAGANPEDTQYF. DNA of the CDR3: TGTGCCAGCGGATGGCCCCTAGCGGGGGCTAACCCTGAGGATACGCAGTATTTT.

This clone was seen a few times. The chain has TRBV18 and TRBJ1-2; possible D gene TRBD1, 5 bases. Germline V gene sequence: CDR1 KGHSH, CDR2 LQKENI. The CDR3 has 17 amino acids. The V gene lost 2 bases and the J gene lost 0 bases, with 16 bases spanning the gap. The CDR3 sequence is CASSPGQGSAANYGYTF. As DNA, the CDR3 is TGTGCCAGCTCACCAGGTCAGGGAAGCGCCGCTAACTATGGCTACACCTTC.

The chain employs TRBV7-9 and TRBJ1-2; D is ambiguous. V lost 8 bases, J lost 4 bases, and 11 bases lay in between. CDR3 length: 12 amino acids. CDR1 and CDR2 from the germline V gene are SEHNR and FQNEAQ (reference sequence). CDR3 in DNA: TGTGCCAGCGACGACACCTCCTATGGCTACACCTTC. Residues: CASDDTSYGYTF.

V usage is TRBV4-2 and J usage is TRBJ1-3; D ambiguous. CDR3 size: 15 residues. With 0 bases removed from V and 0 bases from J, the gap between germline ends came to 6 bases. Germline V lookup: CDR1 LGHNA, CDR2 YNFKEQ. The CDR3 bases are TGTGCCAGCAGCCAAGATTGGAGCTCTGGAAACACCATATATTTT. Protein: CASSQDWSSGNTIYF.

The J gene is TRBJ2-7, the V gene TRBV7-2; TRBD1 matches 8 bases. The CDR3 sequence is 13 residues long. CDR1 and CDR2 (germline): SGHTA, FQGNSA. The trim removed 4 bases at V and 3 bases at J, leaving 2 bases unmatched. CDR3 DNA sequence: TGTGCCAGCAGCTATGACAGGGGCTACGAGCAGTACTTC. Its translation: CASSYDRGYEQYF.

V and J are TRBV27 and TRBJ1-2; D uncertain. The CDR3 runs to 14 residues. CDR1 and CDR2 from the germline V gene are MNHEY and SMNVEV (reference sequence). Trimming took 6 bases from V and 4 from J, leaving 15 bases between them. CDR3 residues: CASSINIGLYGYTF. The CDR3 DNA reads as TGTGCCAGCAGCATAAATATCGGACTCTATGGCTACACCTTC.

V and J are TRBV2 and TRBJ1-1; 7 positions agree with TRBD1. The length of the CDR3 is 17 residues. Trimming at V came to 2 bases and at J to 1 base, leaving 10 bases not matched to a gene. The germline gives CDR1 SNHLY, CDR2 FYNNEI. CDR3 amino acids: CASSEYWDRQTNTEAFF. As DNA, the CDR3 is TGTGCCAGCAGTGAATATTGGGACAGACAGACGAACACTGAAGCTTTCTTT.

This clone was recorded a few times. The V call is TRBV14, the J call TRBJ2-1, with D unclear. V was cut by 5 bases and J by 9 bases, with 8 bases left in between. The CDR3 runs to 11 residues. Germline CDR1 SGHDN, CDR2 FVKESK. The CDR3 bases are TGTGCCAGCAGCTCATTCGGTGAGCAGTTCTTC. This gives the protein CASSSFGEQFF.

This clone was recorded once. The chain recombines TRBV9 with TRBJ1-1; 7 bases are a match to TRBD1. Trimming removed 0 bases from V and 1 base from J; junction bases left unmatched: 9. Looked up from germline, CDR1 is SGDLS and CDR2 is YYNGEE. CDR3 size: 17 residues. DNA for the CDR3: TGTGCCAGCAGCGTAGCTTCCATTGACAGGGCGAACACTGAAGCTTTCTTT. Residues: CASSVASIDRANTEAFF.

The chain couples TRBV4-3 to TRBJ2-7; TRBD2 is a possible D gene (6 bases). The germline V and J ends were trimmed by 0 bases and 6 bases, with 12 bases remaining between them. Per the germline V gene, CDR1 is LGHNA and CDR2 is YSLEER. The CDR3 sequence is 14 residues long. Written as DNA, the CDR3 is TGCGCCAGCAGCCAAGATGCGCAGGGAGGCGAGCAGTACTTC. Amino acids: CASSQDAQGGEQYF.

This chain links TRBV4-3 with TRBJ2-5; TRBD1 aligns across 9 bases. The CDR3 length is 17 residues. V trimming: 1 base; J trimming: 1 base; junction bases outside the gene matches: 7. Germline V gene data show CDR1 as LGHNA and CDR2 as YSLEER. CDR3 coding DNA: TGCGCCAGCAGCCAAGGGGACAGGGTACTGGGCCAAGAGACCCAGTACTTC. This codes for CASSQGDRVLGQETQYF.

The chain couples TRBV28 to TRBJ2-7; weak D call: TRBD1 (6 bases). Germline CDR1 MDHEN, CDR2 SYDVKM. This CDR3 has 14 residues. V was clipped by 7 bases and J by 4 bases, with 17 bases between them. CDR3 residues: CASTEDREDYEQYF. The CDR3 DNA follows: TGTGCCAGCACCGAGGACAGAGAAGATTACGAGCAGTACTTC.

The V call is TRBV4-3, the J call TRBJ2-4, with a tentative D call TRBD1 (6 bases). The CDR3 consists of 15 residues. Germline lookup yields CDR1 LGHNA and CDR2 YSLEER. V lost 0 bases and J 8 bases, leaving 14 bases between the germline ends. The CDR3 here is CASSQELQGRDIQYF. CDR3 nucleotides: TGCGCCAGCAGCCAAGAGCTACAGGGACGGGACATTCAGTACTTC.

This chain joins TRBV5-1 and TRBJ2-1; a possible D gene is TRBD1 (6 bases). V was clipped by 0 bases and J by 8 bases, with 21 bases between them. This CDR3 is 17 amino acids long. The germline V gene has CDR1 SGHRS and CDR2 YFSETQ. CDR3: CASSLDPNPSTGYEQFF. CDR3 DNA: TGCGCCAGCAGCTTGGATCCTAACCCATCGACAGGCTATGAGCAGTTCTTC.

In DNA form, the CDR3 reads TGTGCCAGCCAGACGGGACTAGCGGCACACACCGGGGAGCTGTTTTTT. It translates to CASQTGLAAHTGELFF. The chain uses TRBV19 and TRBJ2-2; 11 bases agree with TRBD2. Trimming cost V 9 bases and J 3 bases; bases outside gene matches: 9. The CDR3 contains 16 residues. Per germline, CDR1 LNHDA and CDR2 SQIVND (reference sequence).

This chain connects TRBV28 to TRBJ1-2, with 8 bases identical to TRBD1. Germline CDR1 reads MDHEN; CDR2 reads SYDVKM. After removal of 5 bases from V and 7 bases from J, the junction contained 12 bases not matched to a gene. This CDR3 spans 15 amino acids. CDR3: CASSPTGQGGSGYTF. CDR3 in DNA: TGTGCCAGCAGTCCTACCGGACAGGGTGGTTCTGGCTACACCTTC.